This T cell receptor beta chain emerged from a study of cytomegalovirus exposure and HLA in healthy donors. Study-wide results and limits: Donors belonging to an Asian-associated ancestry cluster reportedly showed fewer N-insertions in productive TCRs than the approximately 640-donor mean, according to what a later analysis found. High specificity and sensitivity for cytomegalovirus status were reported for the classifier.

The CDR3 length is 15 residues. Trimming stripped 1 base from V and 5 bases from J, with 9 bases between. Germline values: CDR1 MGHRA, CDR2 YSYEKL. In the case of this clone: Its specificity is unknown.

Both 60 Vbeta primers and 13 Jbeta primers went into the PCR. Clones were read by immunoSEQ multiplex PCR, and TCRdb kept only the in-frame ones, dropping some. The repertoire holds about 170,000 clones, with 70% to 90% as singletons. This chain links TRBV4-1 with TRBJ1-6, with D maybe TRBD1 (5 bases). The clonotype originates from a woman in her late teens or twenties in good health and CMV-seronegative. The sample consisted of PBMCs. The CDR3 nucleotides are TGCGCCAGCAGCCAAGGTGCACAGGATAATTCACCCCTCCACTTT. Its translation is CASSQGAQDNSPLHF.